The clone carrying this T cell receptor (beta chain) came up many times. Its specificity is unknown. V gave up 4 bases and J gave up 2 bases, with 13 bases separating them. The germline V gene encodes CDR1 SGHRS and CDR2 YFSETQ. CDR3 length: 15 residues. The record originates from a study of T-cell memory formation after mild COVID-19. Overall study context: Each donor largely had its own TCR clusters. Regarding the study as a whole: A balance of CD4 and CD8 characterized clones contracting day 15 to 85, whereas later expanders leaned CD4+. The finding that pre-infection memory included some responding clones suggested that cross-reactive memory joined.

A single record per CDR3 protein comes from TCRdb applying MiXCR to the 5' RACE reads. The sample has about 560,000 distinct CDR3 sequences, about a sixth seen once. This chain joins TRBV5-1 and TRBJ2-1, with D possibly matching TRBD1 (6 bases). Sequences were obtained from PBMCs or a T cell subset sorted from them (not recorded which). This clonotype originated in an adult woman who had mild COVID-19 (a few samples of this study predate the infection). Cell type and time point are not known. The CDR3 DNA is TGCGCCAGCAGCCCGAGACAGGAGACCTACAATGAGCAGTTCTTC. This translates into CASSPRQETYNEQFF.